The TCR beta chain described here comes from a study of radiation and T cells in renal cell carcinoma. Study-level information: Nephrectomy followed 15 Gy stereotactic body radiation by 4 weeks. Study-level results: From baseline, blood top tumor clonotypes peaked at 2 weeks post-radiation. Without pretreatment biopsies, baseline tumor clonotype presence was undetermined.

Indicated time point: blood 2 weeks post-SBRT. Sample treatment: 15 Gy SBRT to primary tumor, nephrectomy 4 weeks later. The patient's renal cell carcinoma had clear cell pathology. Generated by immunoSEQ multiplex PCR, the TCRdb table keeps only in-frame clones and is missing some. The data hold 100,000 to 150,000 clones, with around 81% observed a single time. A remark on this clone: Its antigen remains unidentified.

The CDR3 contains 14 residues. Trimming pared 3 bases from V and 1 base from J, leaving 9 bases between. Germline V lookup: CDR1 KGHSH, CDR2 LQKENI. The sequence derives from a man aged 45 to 65 with renal cell carcinoma. The chain combines TRBV18 with TRBJ2-5; tentative D call: TRBD2 (5 bases). Source: blood, taken from a patient whose treatment included radiotherapy and nephrectomy. This CDR3 is CASSPSGFQETQYF. The CDR3 DNA sequence: TGTGCCAGCTCACCGAGCGGCTTCCAAGAGACCCAGTACTTC.